Following are 30 T cell receptor beta chains from one sample sequenced in a study of early T cells in non-severe SARS-CoV-2 infection. One entry per CDR3 protein, called by TCRdb with MiXCR from the 5' RACE reads. This repertoire shows tens of thousands of distinct CDR3 sequences, roughly 15% found once; its top ten account for roughly 3.8%. The starting material was whole blood, obtained at baseline. The receptors come from an adult who was a healthcare worker with PCR-confirmed SARS-CoV-2 infection or an uninfected control (not recorded which).

The rearrangement joins TRBV15 to TRBJ2-3; 9 nucleotides match TRBD2. CDR1 is LNHNV, CDR2 YYDKDF, per germline (reference sequence). The CDR3 totals 15 residues. Trimming removed 9 bases from V and 0 bases from J; junction bases left unmatched: 7. The CDR3 loop is CATQSGLASTDTQYF. The CDR3 region has the DNA TGTGCCACTCAAAGCGGACTAGCGAGCACAGATACGCAGTATTTT.

This clonotype was found many times. This rearrangement joins TRBV20-1 to TRBJ2-1; 11 bases fit TRBD2. CDR1 is DFQATT, CDR2 SNEGSKA, per germline (reference sequence). With V trimmed by 7 bases and J by 0 bases, 11 bases remained unmatched. The CDR3 length is 17 residues. For the CDR3, the DNA is TGCAGTGTAAGCTCTAGCGGGAGGTCCCGCTCCTACAATGAGCAGTTCTTC. Amino acids: CSVSSSGRSRSYNEQFF.

This clonotype turned up a few times. V and J are TRBV5-1 and TRBJ2-7; 11 bases map to TRBD2. The CDR3 is 19 amino acids. J lost 7 bases, V lost 0 bases, and 18 bases had no gene match. Germline assignment: CDR1 SGHRS and CDR2 YFSETQ. This chain's CDR3 is CASSLAGTSGSRSLGEQYF. The DNA for the CDR3 is TGCGCCAGCAGCTTGGCCGGGACTAGCGGATCTCGAAGCCTAGGGGAGCAGTACTTC. Together with reference TRBV5-1 and TRBJ2-7, the CDR3 gives the full variable domain: KAGVTQTPRYLIKTRGQQVTLSCSPISGHRSVSWYQQTPGQGLQFLFEYFSETQRNKGNFPGRFSGRQFSNSRSEMNVSTLELGDSALYLCASSLAGTSGSRSLGEQYFGPGTRLTVT.

The chain is built from TRBV7-3 and TRBJ2-1; D may be TRBD1 (6 bases). The germline V gene has CDR1 SGHTA and CDR2 FQGTGA. This CDR3 comprises 15 residues. V dropped 3 bases and J dropped 2 bases, with 11 bases sitting between them. CDR3 DNA: TGTGCCAGCAGCTTTGGGGACACAGCCTACAATGAGCAGTTCTTC. Translation gives CASSFGDTAYNEQFF. Filled out from reference TRBV7-3 and TRBJ2-1, the complete variable domain reads GAGVSQTPSNKVTEKGKYVELRCDPISGHTALYWYRQSLGQGPEFLIYFQGTGAADDSGLPNDRFFAVRPEGSVSTLKIQRTERGDSAVYLCASSFGDTAYNEQFFGPGTRLTVL.

There are a few counts of this clonotype. V and J are TRBV6-1 and TRBJ2-7; 10 nucleotides match TRBD1. The CDR3 has 15 residues. Germline V lookup: CDR1 MNHNS, CDR2 SASEGT. The V and J ends lost 7 bases and 4 bases, in that order; junction bases with no gene match: 10. CDR3 nucleotides: TGTGCCAGCAATGATCGACAGGGGGCGAAGTACGAGCAGTACTTC. It translates to CASNDRQGAKYEQYF.

This rearrangement joins TRBV20-1 to TRBJ2-3; a weak D match, TRBD1 (6 bases). Per the germline V gene, CDR1 is DFQATT and CDR2 is SNEGSKA (reference sequence). This CDR3 spans 14 amino acids. The germline V and J ends were trimmed by 1 base and 3 bases, with 11 bases remaining between them. CDR3 coding DNA: TGCAGTGCTAGAGTGCCCCAGGGGACAGATACGCAGTATTTT. Encoded protein: CSARVPQGTDTQYF.

The rearrangement links TRBV2 to TRBJ2-7; D gene uncertain. Trimming shortened V by 4 bases and J by 7 bases, and 14 bases separated the two germline ends. The CDR3 sequence is 13 residues long. Per the germline V gene, CDR1 is SNHLY and CDR2 is FYNNEI. CDR3 DNA sequence: TGTGCCAGCAGTGCCAGCTCCTCCAGTGAGCAGTACTTC. Its translation: CASSASSSSEQYF. Full variable domain (remainder filled in from reference TRBV2 and TRBJ2-7): EPEVTQTPSHQVTQMGQEVILRCVPISNHLYFYWYRQILGQKVEFLVSFYNNEISEKSEIFDDQFSVERPDGSNFTLKIRSTKLEDSAMYFCASSASSSSEQYFGPGTRLTVT.

This clonotype was seen only a few times. This chain uses TRBV6-6 with TRBJ2-7, with a tentative D call TRBD1 (6 bases). The germline V and J ends were trimmed by 2 bases and 3 bases, with 17 bases remaining between them. The CDR3 is 16 residues long. CDR1 and CDR2 from the germline V gene are MNHNY and SVGAGI (reference sequence). The CDR3 here is CASSYPSDSPGYEQYF. As DNA, the CDR3 is TGTGCCAGCAGTTACCCCTCGGACAGCCCCGGCTACGAGCAGTACTTC.

This clonotype occurred a few times. This sequence joins TRBV10-2 and TRBJ2-7; TRBD2 might be the D (5 bases). The CDR3 has 14 amino acids. Trimming removed 2 bases at V and 0 bases at J, with 8 bases between. CDR1 is WSHSY and CDR2 is SAAADI in the germline V gene. The CDR3 DNA reads TGCGCCAGCAGTGAGCGGACTCGCTCCTACGAGCAGTACTTC. Translating it yields CASSERTRSYEQYF.

This clonotype showed up just a few times. The CDR3 coding sequence is TGTGCCTCCTCGTGGGGAAGAAACTATGGCTACACCTTC. Translated, it gives CASSWGRNYGYTF. The V gene is TRBV6-5, the J gene TRBJ1-2; D is uncertain. This CDR3 has 13 amino acids. Germline V CDR1 and CDR2: MNHEY, SVGAGI. Trimming shortened V by 11 bases and J by 2 bases, and 15 bases separated the two germline ends.

This clonotype came up many times. This chain links TRBV6-4 with TRBJ2-7; a weak D match, TRBD2 (6 bases). The CDR3 totals 12 residues. V was trimmed by 10 bases and J by 2 bases, leaving 12 bases between them. Per the germline V gene, CDR1 is MRHNA and CDR2 is SNTAGT. CDR3 sequence (DNA): TGTGCCACCGGGACTTATACCTACGAGCAGTACTTC. It is translated as CATGTYTYEQYF.

This clonotype has ten or more counts. The gene calls are TRBV6-1 and TRBJ2-1, with TRBD2 as a possible D gene (5 bases). The V gene's germline CDR1 is MNHNS and CDR2 SASEGT. This CDR3 has 13 amino acids. V was clipped by 7 bases and J by 10 bases, with 17 bases between them. The CDR3 sequence: CASTHTSIGEQFF. As DNA, the CDR3 is TGTGCCAGCACCCACACTAGTATTGGCGAGCAGTTCTTC.

This clonotype was found a few times. Germline and junction disagree at one end, which may indicate a read error. J is TRBJ2-7 and V is TRBV12-3 or TRBV12-4, with D perhaps matching TRBD2 (7 bases). The CDR3 is 13 amino acids. CDR3 protein: CASSLGGGTEQYF. CDR3 sequence (DNA): TGTGCCAGCAGCTTAGGGGGGGGCACGGAGCAGTACTTC.

This clonotype was seen a few times. The chain is built from TRBV3-1 and TRBJ2-3; 14 bases match TRBD2. The CDR3 is made up of 20 amino acids. V was pared by 2 bases and J by 5 bases, with 15 bases of the junction left unmatched. Per germline, CDR1 LGHDT and CDR2 YNNKEL (reference sequence). The CDR3 protein is CASSQYDVRTSGRREDTQYF. The CDR3 DNA reads TGTGCCAGCAGCCAATACGATGTGAGGACTAGCGGGAGGAGGGAAGATACGCAGTATTTT.

The chain combines TRBV11-1 with TRBJ2-3; a weak D match, TRBD2 (6 bases). V lost 2 bases, J lost 6 bases, and 6 bases lay in between. Germline lookup yields CDR1 SGHAT and CDR2 FQDESV (reference sequence). The CDR3 extends over 12 amino acids. CDR3 in DNA: TGTGCCAGCAGCTTACTAGCGGATACGCAGTATTTT. Translated: CASSLLADTQYF.

This clonotype came up a few times. V gene TRBV3-1 combines with J gene TRBJ1-3; 7 bases map to TRBD1. Germline V gene lookup returns CDR1 LGHDT and CDR2 YNNKEL (reference sequence). The CDR3 covers 16 residues. The J segment lost 0 bases and the V segment lost 4 bases, leaving 6 bases of the junction unmatched. In DNA, the CDR3 is TGTGCCAGCAGCCGGACAGGATTTTCCTCTGGAAACACCATATATTTT. This encodes CASSRTGFSSGNTIYF.

This clonotype was found a few times. CDR3 loop: CASSLDGGPLVEAFF. CDR3 nucleotide sequence: TGTGCCAGCAGCTTAGATGGAGGCCCGCTGGTGGAGGCTTTCTTT. The chain uses TRBV11-2 and TRBJ1-1; no definite D call. Trimming shortened V by 0 bases and J by 11 bases, and 19 bases separated the two germline ends. The CDR3 is 15 amino acids. The germline V gene encodes CDR1 SGHAT and CDR2 FQNNGV.

This chain uses TRBV18 with TRBJ2-7; D ambiguous. CDR1 and CDR2 from the germline V gene are KGHSH and LQKENI. CDR3 length equals 11 residues. The germline V and J ends were trimmed by 3 bases and 7 bases, with 7 bases remaining between them. Here the CDR3 reads CASSPDREQYF. The CDR3 DNA sequence: TGTGCCAGCTCACCGGACCGGGAGCAGTACTTC.

This clonotype was found a few times. The chain employs TRBV6-5 and TRBJ2-7, with D possibly TRBD2 on 5 matching bases. The CDR3 has 15 amino acids. The germline gives CDR1 MNHEY, CDR2 SVGAGI. V lost 6 bases and J 3 bases, leaving 18 bases between the germline ends. CDR3 nucleotides: TGTGCCAGCAGGGATACTAGTTCGGCGGGCTACGAGCAGTACTTC. This translates into CASRDTSSAGYEQYF.

This clonotype was observed a handful of times. The rearrangement joins TRBV12-3 or TRBV12-4 to TRBJ2-7, with D hard to call. The CDR3 contains 13 residues. Trimming stripped 6 bases from V and 6 bases from J, with 15 bases between. CDR3: CASSPTQLGEQYF. CDR3 DNA sequence: TGTGCCAGCAGCCCCACACAACTGGGCGAGCAGTACTTC.

The V and J genes are TRBV12-3 or TRBV12-4 and TRBJ2-7; TRBD2 matches at 13 bases. The trim removed 8 bases at V and 1 base at J, leaving 2 bases unmatched. This CDR3 has 14 residues. The chain's CDR3 is CASAGLAGSYEQYF. The CDR3 DNA is TGTGCCAGCGCGGGACTAGCGGGATCCTACGAGCAGTACTTC.

The CDR3 coding sequence is TGTGCCAGCAGCTTAAGCGGGGGGCTCCAAGAGACCCAGTACTTC. This codes for CASSLSGGLQETQYF. The V call is TRBV7-6, the J call TRBJ2-5; 9 nucleotides agree with TRBD2. In germline, CDR1 is SGHVS, CDR2 FNYEAQ. The CDR3 runs 15 residues. The J segment lost 1 base and the V segment lost 2 bases, leaving 2 bases of the junction unmatched.

This clonotype came up a few times. The chain couples TRBV7-9 to TRBJ1-1; 8 bases are shared with TRBD1. In germline, CDR1 is SEHNR, CDR2 FQNEAQ (reference sequence). The CDR3 contains 11 residues. The junction had 6 bases not matched to a gene; V was cut back by 7 bases and J by 11 bases. This CDR3 reads CASNPDRDAFF. CDR3 coding DNA: TGTGCCAGCAACCCGGACAGGGATGCTTTCTTT.

This clonotype was counted ten times or more. The chain combines TRBV7-6 with TRBJ2-1; 10 bases align to TRBD1. The ends lost 6 bases at V and 5 bases at J; junction bases unmatched: 7. Germline values: CDR1 SGHVS, CDR2 FNYEAQ. This CDR3 comprises 15 residues. CDR3 DNA sequence: TGTGCCAGCAGTTCCGACAGGGGGCCTCACAATGAGCAGTTCTTC. Its translation: CASSSDRGPHNEQFF.

This clonotype was counted many times. This chain joins TRBV7-6 and TRBJ1-1, with a tentative D call TRBD1 (5 bases). The CDR3 loop spans 13 amino acids. The germline V gene encodes CDR1 SGHVS and CDR2 FNYEAQ. V dropped 5 bases and J dropped 7 bases, with 14 bases sitting between them. CDR3 nucleotides: TGTGCCAGCAGCGCCCAGGGTATTGGTGAAGCTTTCTTT. Its protein is CASSAQGIGEAFF.

There are many counts of this clonotype. The chain couples TRBV5-4 to TRBJ2-5; 8 bases are shared with TRBD1. The V gene end was trimmed by 3 bases and the J gene end by 5 bases; junction bases not matched to a gene: 6. Germline V gene data show CDR1 as SGHNT and CDR2 as YYREEE (reference sequence). The CDR3 totals 14 residues. CDR3 protein: CASSSGQGRETQYF. CDR3 DNA: TGTGCCAGCAGCTCCGGACAGGGAAGGGAGACCCAGTACTTC.

The CDR3 DNA sequence: TGTGCCAGCAGTTTGAGTGGGAGGGCCCCGGGTACAGATACGCAGTATTTT. Its protein product is CASSLSGRAPGTDTQYF. The chain joins TRBV27 to TRBJ2-3; 7 nucleotides agree with TRBD2. The CDR3 loop spans 17 amino acids. The germline V gene has CDR1 MNHEY and CDR2 SMNVEV (reference sequence). J was trimmed by 3 bases and V by 3 bases; bases with no gene match: 12.

This clonotype was seen at least ten times. This sequence joins TRBV7-3 and TRBJ1-2, with 10 bases matching TRBD1. In germline, CDR1 is SGHTA, CDR2 FQGTGA. V lost 5 bases to trimming and J lost 3 bases; unmatched junction nucleotides: 6. This CDR3 has 15 amino acids. CDR3: CASSVRQGADYGYTF. DNA for the CDR3: TGTGCCAGCAGCGTTCGACAGGGGGCTGACTATGGCTACACCTTC.

This clonotype has ten or more counts. J is TRBJ2-3 and V is TRBV5-4; weak D call: TRBD2 (5 bases). With 4 bases removed from V and 4 bases from J, the gap between germline ends came to 16 bases. The CDR3 runs to 15 residues. CDR1 is SGHNT and CDR2 is YYREEE in the germline V gene (reference sequence). The DNA for the CDR3 is TGTGCCAGCAGCCTGGGCGGACTGTCAGCAGATACGCAGTATTTT. It specifies CASSLGGLSADTQYF.

This chain connects TRBV7-3 to TRBJ2-1, with TRBD2 as a possible D gene (6 bases). This CDR3 comprises 15 residues. The V gene lost 0 bases and the J gene lost 8 bases, with 14 bases spanning the gap. Germline lookup yields CDR1 SGHTA and CDR2 FQGTGA. This chain's CDR3 is CASSLTAGTGHEQFF. As DNA, the CDR3 is TGTGCCAGCAGCTTAACTGCAGGGACTGGGCATGAGCAGTTCTTC.